This entry concerns a single TCR beta chain. What it recognizes is unknown. The CDR3 is made up of 10 amino acids. Germline V gene lookup returns CDR1 DFQATT and CDR2 SNEGSKA (reference sequence). V dropped 5 bases and J dropped 7 bases, with 6 bases sitting between them. TCRdb's copy holds only in-frame clones and misses some; the assay was immunoSEQ multiplex PCR. The sample carries about 330,000 clones, under 70% recorded once. The data stem from a study of cytotoxic CD8 clonotypes in ibrutinib-treated CLL. Whole-study findings and limits: Clonotypes that were public were uncommon, and they contracted or stayed stable on treatment. Clonality grew at ibrutinib response; at progression, it decreased back toward baseline. Baseline clonality exceeded age-matched healthy donors and tracked circulating CD8+ T-cell counts.

Genomic DNA for TCR beta libraries, around 1.9 micrograms, came from cryopreserved PBMCs. The genes are TRBV20-1 and TRBJ2-1; the D is unclear. The sequence derives from a human donor with chronic lymphocytic leukemia. The sequences come from PBMCs, collected after 36 months of ibrutinib treatment. The CDR3 coding sequence is TGCAGTGCTTGGGATAATGAGCAGTTCTTC. Residues: CSAWDNEQFF.